This T cell receptor beta chain is drawn from a study of vaccination effects on CD4 cells after COVID-19. Study-wide findings and caveats: Both infection-induced and vaccine-induced clones contracted markedly at late post-vaccination timepoints.

Concerning this clone itself: Its antigen is still unknown.

V trimming: 4 bases; J trimming: 7 bases; junction bases outside the gene matches: 4. The CDR3 runs to 13 residues. Germline CDR1 and CDR2: LNHDA and SQIVND (reference sequence). The protocol was immunoSEQ multiplex PCR, while the TCRdb copy is restricted to in-frame clones and leaves out a portion. The sample carries roughly 27,000 clones, 80% to 90% recorded once. Prior to sequencing, the ViraFEST assay stimulated PBMC with viral peptide pools, which expanded the antigen-specific CD4+ T cells. Following 10 days of culture, CD4+ T cells were isolated. The participants, recipients of two vaccine doses, got either BNT162b2 or mRNA-1273. Wells each received approximately 2 million PBMC, cultured with about 9.3 IU/ml IL-2 and around 9.8 ug/ml peptides. Both day 3 and day 7 saw half the medium replaced with IL-2 medium.

This rearrangement joins TRBV19 to TRBJ1-2; 9 positions agree with TRBD1. The material sequenced was CD4+ T cells from PBMCs cultured with HCoV-NL63 spike peptides, taken after COVID-19 vaccination. This receptor was taken from a human donor who received a COVID-19 vaccine. Some clones in this sample may be carry-over from other donors' samples. The CDR3 here is CASSRGQGGGYTF. CDR3 DNA sequence: TGTGCCAGTAGTAGGGGACAGGGCGGTGGCTACACCTTC.